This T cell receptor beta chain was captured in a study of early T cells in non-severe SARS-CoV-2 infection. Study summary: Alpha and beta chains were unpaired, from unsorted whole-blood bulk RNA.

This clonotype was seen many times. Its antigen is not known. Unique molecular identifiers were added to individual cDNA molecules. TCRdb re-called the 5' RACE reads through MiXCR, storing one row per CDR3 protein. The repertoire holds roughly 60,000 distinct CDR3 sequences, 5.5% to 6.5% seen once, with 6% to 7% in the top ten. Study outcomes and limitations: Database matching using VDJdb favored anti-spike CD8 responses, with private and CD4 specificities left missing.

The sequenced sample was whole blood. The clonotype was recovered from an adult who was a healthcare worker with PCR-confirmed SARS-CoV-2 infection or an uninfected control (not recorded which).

CDR3: CSAIPWSVPEQYF. CDR3 nucleotides: TGCAGCGCCATTCCTTGGAGTGTTCCCGAGCAGTACTTC. The chain uses TRBV29-1 and TRBJ2-7, with no clear D. V gave up 7 bases and J gave up 6 bases, with 19 bases separating them. Germline loops: CDR1 SQVTM, CDR2 ANQGSEA. The CDR3 length is 13 residues.